This T cell receptor beta chain was sequenced for a study of blood T cell repertoires in COVID-19. Study-wide background: From the United States, Italy and Spain came samples of acute and convalescent COVID-19. PBMCs, B-cell-depleted T cells, or T cells provided the cDNA or gDNA that made up the material.

Germline values: CDR1 LGHDT, CDR2 YNNKEL (reference sequence). Trimming left V 0 bases short and J 2 bases short, with 10 bases between. The CDR3 covers 15 residues. Study processing details: It was from reference gene primer amplification that nucleated cell counts were estimated. Using immunoSEQ multiplex PCR, the repertoire was profiled, and TCRdb retains in-frame clones only, with some absent. V and J calls plus clone size are reproduced from that table; the DNA served to infer D and trimming. The table lists more than 75,000 clones, around 88% of them singletons. The sequence derives from a man older than 75 with active or convalescent COVID-19. The chain links TRBV3-1 (or the pseudogene TRBV3-2) to TRBJ1-2; D remains unclear. Sequencing was carried out using peripheral blood. The CDR3 spells CASSQDVRLNYGYTF. The DNA of the CDR3 is TGTGCCAGCAGCCAAGACGTCAGACTCAACTATGGCTACACCTTC.